Sequencing of this TCR beta chain was carried out in a study of OX40 agonist ivuxolimab in advanced cancers. About this clone itself: Antigen specificity is unknown.

Any history of autoimmune disease or systemic immunosuppression disqualified patients. TCRdb's table, derived via immunoSEQ multiplex PCR, lists solely in-frame clones and lacks some. The sample contains some 94,000 clones, under 95% of which appear only once. Study-level results: Near-lowest levels of clonal expansion characterized partial responders at 0.1-3.0 mg/kg. Certain nonresponders additionally had low normalized T-cell clonal expansion.

The sequence derives from an adult with an advanced solid tumor such as melanoma, head and neck, liver or kidney cancer. The source was CD4+ or CD8+ T cells sorted from blood, collected in a trial of the OX40 agonist ivuxolimab.

The CDR3 is CATRDTGGAYTGELFF. The CDR3 nucleotides read TGTGCCACCCGCGATACGGGAGGAGCCTACACCGGGGAGCTGTTTTTT. This chain links TRBV10-3 with TRBJ2-2; 7 positions agree with TRBD2. Trimming cost V 10 bases and J 3 bases; bases outside gene matches: 14. The CDR3 extends over 16 amino acids. Looked up from germline, CDR1 is ENHRY and CDR2 is SYGVKD.